One sample yielded the 16 T cell receptor beta chains listed below, sequenced in a study of siplizumab effects on memory and regulatory T cells. Method: immunoSEQ multiplex PCR; TCRdb's copy keeps in-frame clones and lacks some. The sample has 110,000 or so clones, more than 85% seen once. The sample taken for sequencing was CD4+ T cells sorted from blood. The receptor source for this set is a human donor in good health.

The chain recombines TRBV10-3 with TRBJ1-3, with TRBD1 identical over 9 bases. Germline V CDR1 and CDR2: ENHRY, SYGVKD. The trim removed 4 bases at V and 3 bases at J, leaving 4 bases unmatched. The CDR3 runs 15 residues. In DNA form, the CDR3 reads TGTGCCATCAGTGGCCGACAGGGGGGTGGAAACACCATATATTTT. Its translation is CAISGRQGGGNTIYF.

In DNA form, the CDR3 reads TGTGCCAGCGCGAGGCTAGCGAGTTCGGATACGCAGTATTTT. Amino acid sequence: CASARLASSDTQYF. The rearrangement uses TRBV10-3 and TRBJ2-3; possible D gene TRBD2, 6 bases. Trimming left V 10 bases short and J 6 bases short, with 20 bases between. The germline gives CDR1 ENHRY, CDR2 SYGVKD. There are 14 residues in the CDR3.

This clone was detected only a few times. This chain joins TRBV6-1 and TRBJ2-5; no reliable D call. Germline-derived CDR1 and CDR2 are MNHNS and SASEGT. V shed 3 bases and J shed 5 bases, with 4 bases lying between them. This CDR3 is 11 amino acids long. The CDR3 nucleotides read TGTGCCAGCAGTGAGTGGGAGACCCAGTACTTC. Its translation is CASSEWETQYF.

The chain has TRBV5-4 and TRBJ1-1; the D gene is possibly TRBD1 (6 bases). This CDR3 has 14 residues. The V end was cut by 5 bases, the J end by 8 bases, with 19 bases between. CDR1 SGHNT and CDR2 YYREEE come from the germline V gene (reference sequence). CDR3 DNA: TGTGCCAGCAGGATCGACAGGATCAGCGCCGAAGCTTTCTTT. Residues: CASRIDRISAEAFF.

The chain is built from TRBV28 and TRBJ2-1; D remains unclear. V lost 3 bases and J lost 8, with 20 bases in between. Germline assignment: CDR1 MDHEN and CDR2 SYDVKM. This CDR3 contains 16 residues. CDR3: CASSFIRYGASDEQFF. CDR3 sequence (DNA): TGTGCCAGCAGTTTCATCCGTTACGGTGCATCAGATGAGCAGTTCTTC.

V gene TRBV4-1 combines with J gene TRBJ1-2, with D possibly matching TRBD1 (5 bases). Trimming cost V 3 bases and J 1 base, with 15 bases left between them. This CDR3 spans 16 amino acids. Looked up from germline, CDR1 is MGHRA and CDR2 is YSYEKL. CDR3 protein: CASSQAEVGGNYGYTF. The CDR3 region has the DNA TGCGCCAGCAGCCAGGCTGAAGTGGGGGGTAACTATGGCTACACCTTC.

The chain is built from TRBV6-5 and TRBJ2-7; D not certain. The CDR3 consists of 15 residues. Looked up from germline, CDR1 is MNHEY and CDR2 is SVGAGI. V gave up 0 bases and J gave up 0 bases, with 9 bases separating them. CDR3 protein: CASSYSDGTSYEQYF. CDR3 DNA: TGTGCCAGCAGTTACTCCGACGGCACCTCCTACGAGCAGTACTTC.

The J gene is TRBJ2-2, the V gene TRBV5-1; D remains ambiguous. The V gene's germline CDR1 is SGHRS and CDR2 YFSETQ. This CDR3 spans 12 amino acids. The V end was cut by 6 bases, the J end by 7 bases, with 10 bases between. The CDR3 bases are TGCGCCAGCAACTCGGGCCACGGGGAGCTGTTTTTT. Its translation: CASNSGHGELFF.

The rearrangement links TRBV27 to TRBJ2-1; D not resolved. The CDR3 covers 14 residues. Germline V gene sequence: CDR1 MNHEY, CDR2 SMNVEV (reference sequence). The germline V and J ends were trimmed by 4 bases and 1 base, with 8 bases remaining between them. CDR3 sequence reads: CASSSSRSYNEQFF. CDR3 coding DNA: TGTGCCAGCAGTTCGTCCCGGTCCTACAATGAGCAGTTCTTC.

The chain combines TRBV11-3 with TRBJ1-2, with TRBD1 identical over 7 bases. Trimming at V came to 4 bases and at J to 4 bases, leaving 3 bases not matched to a gene. This CDR3 has 13 amino acids. Germline loops: CDR1 SGHNT, CDR2 YENEEA. The CDR3 DNA reads TGTGCCAGCAGCTCGGGACAGTTCTATGGCTACACCTTC. Amino acids: CASSSGQFYGYTF.

This chain connects TRBV4-3 to TRBJ2-7; maybe TRBD1 (5 bases). The CDR3 is 14 amino acids. V lost 3 bases to trimming and J lost 3 bases, with 12 bases between them. CDR1 LGHNA and CDR2 YSLEER come from the germline V gene. CDR3 protein: CASSQATQGYEQYF. The CDR3 region has the DNA TGCGCCAGCAGCCAGGCAACTCAGGGCTACGAGCAGTACTTC.

The chain employs TRBV7-3 and TRBJ1-1; maybe TRBD1 (5 bases). Germline-derived CDR1 and CDR2 are SGHTA and FQGTGA. The V and J ends lost 5 bases and 4 bases respectively, with 11 bases between them. The CDR3 is 13 residues long. The CDR3 is CASSTRVGTEAFF. The CDR3 DNA sequence: TGTGCCAGCAGCACCAGGGTTGGCACTGAAGCTTTCTTT. The full variable domain, completed using reference TRBV7-3 and TRBJ1-1, is GAGVSQTPSNKVTEKGKYVELRCDPISGHTALYWYRQSLGQGPEFLIYFQGTGAADDSGLPNDRFFAVRPEGSVSTLKIQRTERGDSAVYLCASSTRVGTEAFFGQGTRLTVV.

The DNA of the CDR3 is TGTGCCTGGAGTCTACAGGGGAGCAATCAGCCCCAGCATTTT. Its translation: CAWSLQGSNQPQHF. The rearrangement joins TRBV30 to TRBJ1-5, with 7 bases aligning to TRBD1. Germline V gene sequence: CDR1 GTSNPN, CDR2 SVGIG (reference sequence). The CDR3 length is 14 residues. Trimming took 2 bases from V and 1 from J; bases not matched to a gene: 2. The whole variable domain, filled in from reference TRBV30 and TRBJ1-5, reads SQTIHQWPATLVQPVGSPLSLECTVEGTSNPNLYWYRQAAGRGLQLLFYSVGIGQISSEVPQNLSASRPQDRQFILSSKKLLLSDSGFYLCAWSLQGSNQPQHFGDGTRLSIL.

The CDR3 is CATSRGRGARGYTF. In nucleotides, the CDR3 is TGTGCCACCAGCAGAGGGCGGGGGGCGCGGGGCTACACCTTC. The gene calls are TRBV15 and TRBJ1-2, with TRBD1 as a possible D gene (6 bases). CDR1 and CDR2 from the germline V gene are LNHNV and YYDKDF (reference sequence). Trimming stripped 1 base from V and 8 bases from J, with 14 bases between. This CDR3 comprises 14 residues.

The chain employs TRBV7-9 and TRBJ2-5; 8 nucleotides agree with TRBD1. Unmatched junction bases numbered 16, after V lost 5 bases and J lost 5 bases. CDR3 length equals 17 residues. Germline V CDR1 and CDR2: SEHNR, FQNEAQ (reference sequence). CDR3 sequence reads: CASSTITGTGDFETQYF. Here the CDR3 DNA reads TGTGCCAGCAGCACAATAACCGGGACAGGAGATTTTGAGACCCAGTACTTC.

V is TRBV19 and J is TRBJ1-5, with a tentative D call TRBD1 (6 bases). The V and J ends lost 7 bases and 0 bases respectively, with 10 bases between them. CDR1 LNHDA and CDR2 SQIVND come from the germline V gene (reference sequence). The CDR3 consists of 14 residues. CDR3 amino acids: CASTGGLSNQPQHF. The CDR3 DNA reads as TGTGCCAGTACTGGGGGCCTTAGCAATCAGCCCCAGCATTTT.